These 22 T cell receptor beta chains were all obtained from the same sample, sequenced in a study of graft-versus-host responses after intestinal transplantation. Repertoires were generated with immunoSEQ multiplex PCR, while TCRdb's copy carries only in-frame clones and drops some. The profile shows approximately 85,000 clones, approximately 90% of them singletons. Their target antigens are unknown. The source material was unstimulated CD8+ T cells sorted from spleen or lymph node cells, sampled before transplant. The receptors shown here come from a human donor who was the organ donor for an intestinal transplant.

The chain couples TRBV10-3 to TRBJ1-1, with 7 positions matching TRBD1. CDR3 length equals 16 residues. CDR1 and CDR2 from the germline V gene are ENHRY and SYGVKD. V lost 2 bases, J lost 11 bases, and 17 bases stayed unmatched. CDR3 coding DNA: TGTGCCATCAGTGAGGAAGACCCAGGACAGGCTGCAGGGGCTTTCTTT. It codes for CAISEEDPGQAAGAFF.

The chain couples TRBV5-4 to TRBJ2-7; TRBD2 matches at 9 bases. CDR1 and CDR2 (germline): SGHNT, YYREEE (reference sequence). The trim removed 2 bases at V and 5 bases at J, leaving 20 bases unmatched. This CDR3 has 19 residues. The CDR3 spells CASSLRLAAFSPPLDEQYF. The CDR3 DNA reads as TGTGCCAGCAGCTTAAGACTAGCGGCCTTTTCCCCCCCACTGGACGAGCAGTACTTC.

CDR3 amino acids: CASSPGTDSNQPQHF. For the CDR3, the DNA is TGCGCCAGCAGCCCCGGGACAGATAGCAATCAGCCCCAGCATTTT. The chain uses TRBV5-1 and TRBJ1-5, with 7 bases matching TRBD1. CDR3 size: 15 residues. V gave up 4 bases and J gave up 0 bases; unmatched junction bases: 4. Germline values: CDR1 SGHRS, CDR2 YFSETQ.

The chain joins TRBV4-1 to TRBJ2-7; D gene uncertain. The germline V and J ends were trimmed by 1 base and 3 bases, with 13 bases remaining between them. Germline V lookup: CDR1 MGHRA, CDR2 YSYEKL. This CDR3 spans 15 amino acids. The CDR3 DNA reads TGCGCCAGCAGCCAAGCTCTTGGCACAAACTACGAGCAGTACTTC. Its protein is CASSQALGTNYEQYF.

In DNA, the CDR3 is TGTGCCAGCAGCGCAGCCCCCGGCCAGGAGTGGGTGAGTGGCTACACCTTC. This translates into CASSAAPGQEWVSGYTF. V is TRBV9 and J is TRBJ1-2; no clear D. CDR1 and CDR2 from the germline V gene are SGDLS and YYNGEE. The CDR3 consists of 17 residues. Trimming left V 3 bases short and J 7 bases short, with 25 bases between.

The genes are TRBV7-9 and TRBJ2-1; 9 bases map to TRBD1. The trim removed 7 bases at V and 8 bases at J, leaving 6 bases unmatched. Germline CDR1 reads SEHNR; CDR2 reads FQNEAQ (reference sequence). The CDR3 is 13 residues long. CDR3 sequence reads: CASIGTGYDEQFF. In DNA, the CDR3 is TGTGCCAGCATCGGGACAGGGTACGATGAGCAGTTCTTC.

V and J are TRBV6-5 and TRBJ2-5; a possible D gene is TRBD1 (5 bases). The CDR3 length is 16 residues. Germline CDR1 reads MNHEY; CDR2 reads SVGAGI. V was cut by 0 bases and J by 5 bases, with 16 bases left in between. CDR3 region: CASSYSRYRFRETQYF. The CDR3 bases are TGTGCCAGCAGTTACTCCCGCTACAGGTTTAGGGAGACCCAGTACTTC.

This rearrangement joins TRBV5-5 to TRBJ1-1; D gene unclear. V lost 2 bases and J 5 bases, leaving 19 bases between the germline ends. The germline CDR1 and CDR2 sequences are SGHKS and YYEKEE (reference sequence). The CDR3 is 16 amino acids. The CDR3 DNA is TGTGCCAGCAGCTTCGTGGTGGTCAGCTTAAGGACTGAAGCTTTCTTT. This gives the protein CASSFVVVSLRTEAFF.

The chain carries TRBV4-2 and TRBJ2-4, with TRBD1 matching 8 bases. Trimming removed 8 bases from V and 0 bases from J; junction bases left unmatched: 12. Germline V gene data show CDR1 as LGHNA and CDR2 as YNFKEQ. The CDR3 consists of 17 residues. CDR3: CASPAVWDRLAKNIQYF. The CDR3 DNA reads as TGTGCCAGCCCTGCCGTTTGGGACAGGTTAGCCAAAAACATTCAGTACTTC.

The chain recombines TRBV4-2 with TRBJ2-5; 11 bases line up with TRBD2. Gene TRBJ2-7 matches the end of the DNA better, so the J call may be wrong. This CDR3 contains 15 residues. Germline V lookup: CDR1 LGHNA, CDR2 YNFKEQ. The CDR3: CASSQDLAGGYEQYF. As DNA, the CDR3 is TGTGCCAGCAGCCAAGATCTAGCGGGAGGTTACGAGCAGTACTTC.

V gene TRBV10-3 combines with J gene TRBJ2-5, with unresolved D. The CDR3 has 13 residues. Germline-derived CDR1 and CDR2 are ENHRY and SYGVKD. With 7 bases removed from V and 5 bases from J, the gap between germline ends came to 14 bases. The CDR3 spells CAITNNPEETQYF. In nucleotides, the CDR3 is TGTGCCATCACCAATAATCCTGAGGAGACCCAGTACTTC.

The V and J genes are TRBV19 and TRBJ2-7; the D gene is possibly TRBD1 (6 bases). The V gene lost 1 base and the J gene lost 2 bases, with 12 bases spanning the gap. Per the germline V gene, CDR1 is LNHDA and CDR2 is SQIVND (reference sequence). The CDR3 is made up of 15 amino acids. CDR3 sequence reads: CASSIGGGFPYEQYF. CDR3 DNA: TGTGCCAGTAGTATAGGTGGGGGCTTTCCCTACGAGCAGTACTTC.

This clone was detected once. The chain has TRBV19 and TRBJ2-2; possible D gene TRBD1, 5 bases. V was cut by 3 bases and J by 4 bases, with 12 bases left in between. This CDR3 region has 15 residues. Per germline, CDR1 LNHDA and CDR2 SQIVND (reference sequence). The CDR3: CASSMSQGGTGELFF. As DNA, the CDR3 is TGTGCCAGTAGTATGAGCCAGGGCGGCACCGGGGAGCTGTTTTTT. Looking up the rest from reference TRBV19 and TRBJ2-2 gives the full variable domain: DGGITQSPKYLFRKEGQNVTLSCEQNLNHDAMYWYRQDPGQGLRLIYYSQIVNDFQKGDIAEGYSVSREKKESFPLTVTSAQKNPTAFYLCASSMSQGGTGELFFGEGSRLTVL.

Here the CDR3 DNA reads TGTGCCAGCAGCTTAGTAGGGGTTGAAGCTTTCTTT. Its protein is CASSLVGVEAFF. The chain is built from TRBV7-9 and TRBJ1-1; D is perhaps TRBD1 (5 bases). The CDR3 sequence is 12 residues long. Between the trimmed V and J ends, which lost 1 base and 7 bases, there was a span of 7 bases. CDR1 SEHNR and CDR2 FQNEAQ come from the germline V gene (reference sequence). The variable domain in full, with the rest retrieved from reference TRBV7-9 and TRBJ1-1, is DTGVSQNPRHKITKRGQNVTFRCDPISEHNRLYWYRQTLGQGPEFLTYFQNEAQLEKSRLLSDRFSAERPKGSFSTLEIQRTEQGDSAMYLCASSLVGVEAFFGQGTRLTVV.

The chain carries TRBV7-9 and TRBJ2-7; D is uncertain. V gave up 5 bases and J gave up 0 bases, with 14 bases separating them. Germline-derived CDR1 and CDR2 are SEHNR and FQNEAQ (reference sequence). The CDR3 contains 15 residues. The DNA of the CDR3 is TGTGCCAGCAGCCCGCAGGACGGACCCTCCTACGAGCAGTACTTC. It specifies CASSPQDGPSYEQYF.

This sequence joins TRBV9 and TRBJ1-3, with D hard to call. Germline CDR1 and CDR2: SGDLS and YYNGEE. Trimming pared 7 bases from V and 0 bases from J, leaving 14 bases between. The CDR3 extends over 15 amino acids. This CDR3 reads CASGSLGSSGNTIYF. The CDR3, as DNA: TGTGCCAGCGGGTCCCTCGGGAGCTCTGGAAACACCATATATTTT.

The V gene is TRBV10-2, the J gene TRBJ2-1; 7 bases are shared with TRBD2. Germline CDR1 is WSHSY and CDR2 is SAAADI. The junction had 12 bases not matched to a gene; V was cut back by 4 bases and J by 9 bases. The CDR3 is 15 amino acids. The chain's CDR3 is CASSGELQPGGEQFF. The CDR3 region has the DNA TGCGCCAGCAGTGGGGAACTCCAACCGGGGGGTGAGCAGTTCTTC.

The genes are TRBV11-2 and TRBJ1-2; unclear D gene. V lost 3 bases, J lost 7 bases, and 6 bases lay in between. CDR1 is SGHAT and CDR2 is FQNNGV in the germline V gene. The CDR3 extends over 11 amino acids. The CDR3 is CASSFGRGYTF. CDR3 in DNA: TGTGCCAGCAGCTTTGGCCGTGGCTACACCTTC.

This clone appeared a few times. CDR3: CASSDGGPGAQYF. CDR3 sequence (DNA): TGTGCCAGCAGTGATGGGGGGCCGGGGGCGCAGTATTTT. J is TRBJ2-3 and V is TRBV6-4; the D gene could be TRBD1 or TRBD2 (6 bases each). V was pared by 3 bases and J by 10 bases, with 14 bases between. Germline V lookup: CDR1 MRHNA, CDR2 SNTAGT. This CDR3 has 13 residues.

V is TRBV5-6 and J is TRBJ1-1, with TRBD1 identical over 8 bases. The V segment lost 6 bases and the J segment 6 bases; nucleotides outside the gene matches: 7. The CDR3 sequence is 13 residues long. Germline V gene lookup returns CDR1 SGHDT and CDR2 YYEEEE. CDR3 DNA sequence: TGTGCCAGCAACCTTCAGGGGGCCCCTGAAGCTTTCTTT. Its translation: CASNLQGAPEAFF.

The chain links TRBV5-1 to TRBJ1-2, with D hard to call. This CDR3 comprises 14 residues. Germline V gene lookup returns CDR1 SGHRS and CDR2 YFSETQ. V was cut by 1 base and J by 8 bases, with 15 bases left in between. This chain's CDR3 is CASSLLGFVLGYTF. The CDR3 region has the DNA TGCGCCAGCAGCTTGTTAGGGTTTGTCCTAGGCTACACCTTC.

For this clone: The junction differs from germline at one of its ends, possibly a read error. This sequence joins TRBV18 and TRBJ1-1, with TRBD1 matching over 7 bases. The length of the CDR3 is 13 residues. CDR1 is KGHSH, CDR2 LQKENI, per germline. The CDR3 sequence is CASSRLGGTEVFF. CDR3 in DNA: TGTGCCAGCTCACGACTAGGGGGCACTGAAGTTTTCTTT.